This TCR beta chain comes out of a study of cytomegalovirus exposure and HLA in healthy donors. Study findings and constraints: Prior analysis indicated that the majority of TCR beta V segments exhibited productivity approximately 87% or approximately 30% of the time. Rates of TCR association differed by HLA locus in a later analysis, with DRB1 highest and HLA-C lowest. TCR beta chains numbering some 160 were designated cytomegalovirus-associated. In vitro experiments confirmed that three CMV-associated chains were specific for CMV antigens.

PCR was performed using 60 Vbeta and 13 Jbeta primers. TCRdb's copy holds only in-frame clones and misses some; the assay was immunoSEQ multiplex PCR. The sample includes roughly 110,000 clones, about two thirds of them seen just once. This CDR3 is built from 13 residues. Between the trimmed V and J ends, which lost 4 bases and 8 bases, there was a span of 17 bases. Per germline, CDR1 SQVTM and CDR2 ANQGSEA. In regard to this clone: No antigen is known for it.

J is TRBJ1-2 and V is TRBV29-1; D remains unclear. The sequence came from a man aged 25 to 40 in good health and CMV-seropositive. The sample comprised PBMCs. CDR3 sequence reads: CSVAPQAFGGYTF. The DNA of the CDR3 is TGCAGCGTTGCCCCCCAGGCTTTTGGCGGCTACACCTTC.